These T cell receptor beta chains were read from a single sample in a study of CD8 T cells in ankylosing spondylitis. TCRdb redid the calling of the 5' RACE reads with MiXCR, one entry per CDR3 protein. The table has 150,000 to 200,000 distinct CDR3 sequences, 10% to 15% seen once. Sequenced sample: blood, either unsorted or a sorted T cell fraction (not recorded which). Receptors were obtained from a female donor with ankylosing spondylitis or in good health (not recorded which). The CDR3 runs from the conserved cysteine through the conserved F or W. Fields, in order: D gene, clone size, J gene, V gene, CDR3 DNA, CDR3 protein. D genes are given only for firm matches. Where a row states a size, it is once, few, many or the class of an expanded clone; other rows omit it.

D gene: TRBD1
clone size: many
J gene: TRBJ1-2
V gene: TRBV27
CDR3 DNA: TGTGCCAGCAGTTTAGGGCAGGGGGCAGGCTATGGCTACACCTTC
CDR3 protein: CASSLGQGAGYGYTF

D gene: TRBD1
clone size: many
J gene: TRBJ1-1
V gene: TRBV29-1
CDR3 DNA: TGCAGCGTTTTACAGGGGATGTACACTGAAGCTTTCTTT
CDR3 protein: CSVLQGMYTEAFF

D gene: TRBD1
clone size: many
J gene: TRBJ1-2
V gene: TRBV15
CDR3 DNA: TGTGCCACCAGCAGGGTAGGACAGGCGAACTATGGCTACACCTTC
CDR3 protein: CATSRVGQANYGYTF

D gene: TRBD1
clone size: many
J gene: TRBJ1-5
V gene: TRBV5-1
CDR3 DNA: TGCGCCAGCAGACAGAATACAGGGGGTGGCCAGCCCCAGCATTTT
CDR3 protein: CASRQNTGGGQPQHF

D gene: TRBD2
clone size: .
J gene: TRBJ2-3
V gene: TRBV27
CDR3 DNA: TGTGCCAGCAGTTTGGGGCTAGCGGGAGGGCCGACGCAGTATTTT
CDR3 protein: CASSLGLAGGPTQYF

D gene: .
clone size: .
J gene: TRBJ2-7
V gene: TRBV20-1
CDR3 DNA: TGCAGTGCTAGAGATCTGGAAACCTACGAGCAGTACTTC
CDR3 protein: CSARDLETYEQYF

D gene: .
clone size: .
J gene: TRBJ2-7
V gene: TRBV20-1
CDR3 DNA: TGCAGTGCTAGAGATACCTCCCGGGGAACCTACGAGCAGTACTTC
CDR3 protein: CSARDTSRGTYEQYF

D gene: .
clone size: many
J gene: TRBJ1-4
V gene: TRBV25-1
CDR3 DNA: TGTGCCAGCGCCTATGGGGGTGAGGTTGAAAAACTGTTTTTT
CDR3 protein: CASAYGGEVEKLFF

D gene: .
clone size: few
J gene: TRBJ1-5
V gene: TRBV27
CDR3 DNA: TGTGCCAGCAAACCGGGAGATCTCCGCCAAGATGGCAATCAGCCCCAGCATTTT
CDR3 protein: CASKPGDLRQDGNQPQHF

D gene: .
clone size: .
J gene: TRBJ2-1
V gene: TRBV5-4
CDR3 DNA: TGTGCCAGCAGCCTCACCGGGAATTCCGGGGGTGAGCAGTTCTTC
CDR3 protein: CASSLTGNSGGEQFF

D gene: .
clone size: many
J gene: TRBJ2-7
V gene: TRBV7-9
CDR3 DNA: TGTGCCAGCAGCTTAGCGTCGGAGTCAGAGCAGTACTTC
CDR3 protein: CASSLASESEQYF

D gene: .
clone size: many
J gene: TRBJ2-2
V gene: TRBV5-1
CDR3 DNA: TGCGCCAGCAGCCTGGACAGCCCCGGGGAGCTGTTTTTT
CDR3 protein: CASSLDSPGELFF

D gene: TRBD1
clone size: few
J gene: TRBJ1-1
V gene: TRBV4-2
CDR3 DNA: TGTGCCAGCAGCCTGCGACAGGGAGGGGTGTCGACTGAAGCTTTCTTT
CDR3 protein: CASSLRQGGVSTEAFF